This is a list of T cell receptor beta chains from one sample in a study of shared clonotypes between healthy human individuals. Profiled with immunoSEQ multiplex PCR; TCRdb holds only in-frame clones, not every one. This table has some 2,000,000 clones, 90% to 96% appearing once. The material sequenced was naive CD4+ T cells sorted from blood. The receptors shown here come from a man younger than 30 in good health. The CDR3 runs from the conserved cysteine through the conserved F or W. D genes are given only for firm matches. For some rows the clone size is stated as once, few or many, or as a class when expanded; others skip it.

j_gene | abundance | d_gene | v_gene | CDR3nt | CDR3aa
TRBJ1-2 | once | . | TRBV5-6 | TGTGCCAGCAGCTTGCCCGGGGATGGCTACACCTTC | CASSLPGDGYTF
TRBJ1-1 | . | . | TRBV11-2 | TGTGCCAGCAGCCCCCGGAGGGCTGGGGTGCGTAGCACTGAAGCTTTCTTT | CASSPRRAGVRSTEAFF
TRBJ2-5 | once | . | TRBV5-1 | TGCGCCAGCAGCTCCAGTGGGGGGCAAGAGACCCAGTACTTC | CASSSSGGQETQYF
TRBJ2-5 | . | TRBD1 | TRBV4-1 | TGCGCCAGCAGCCAACTTGAGGGACAGAGACGAGAGACCCAGTACTTC | CASSQLEGQRRETQYF
TRBJ2-7 | . | TRBD1 | TRBV30 | TGTGCCTGGACCAAGTGGAAAGGACAGGGGGCCTCCTACGAGCAGTACTTC | CAWTKWKGQGASYEQYF
TRBJ2-2 | . | . | TRBV7-9 | TGTGCCAGCAGCTTAAGGGACGCCGGGGAGCTGTTTTTT | CASSLRDAGELFF
TRBJ2-2 | few | . | TRBV11-3 | TGTGCCAGCAGCTTAGGTTTGGACAGCTACACCGGGGAGCTGTTTTTT | CASSLGLDSYTGELFF
TRBJ1-1 | . | TRBD1 | TRBV10-3 | TGTGCCATCAGAGTAGACAGGGAGAACACTGAAGCTTTCTTT | CAIRVDRENTEAFF
TRBJ2-7 | . | TRBD1 | TRBV18 | TGTGCCAGCTCACCGGGCAGACAGGGGGCGGGGGAGCAGTACTTC | CASSPGRQGAGEQYF
TRBJ1-6 | . | TRBD1 | TRBV28 | TGTGCCAGCAGTTTCGGGGACAGGGGGCTTTCACCCCTCCACTTT | CASSFGDRGLSPLHF
TRBJ1-1 | . | TRBD1 | TRBV4-1 | TGCGCCAGCAGCCTATATGACAGGGGAAGGAGCACTGAAGCTTTCTTT | CASSLYDRGRSTEAFF
TRBJ2-7 | . | . | TRBV9 | TGTGCCAGCAGCGTAGACTCCGGGCAAGTTTGGGACGAGCAGTACTTC | CASSVDSGQVWDEQYF
TRBJ2-2 | . | . | TRBV7-6 | TGTGCCAGCAGCCAATCAGGGGAATACACCGGGGAGCTGTTTTTT | CASSQSGEYTGELFF
TRBJ1-4 | . | TRBD1 | TRBV5-1 | TGCGCCAGCAGCCACACGACCTTAAAGGGGGCGCCTAATGAAAAACTGTTTTTT | CASSHTTLKGAPNEKLFF
TRBJ2-7 | . | . | TRBV6-1 | TGTGCCAGCAGTCTCAGGGGAGGGTACGAGCAGTACTTC | CASSLRGGYEQYF
TRBJ2-7 | once | TRBD2 | TRBV10-3 | TGTGCCATCGGCGGGGGGCTAGCTGTAACCTACGAGCAGTACTTC | CAIGGGLAVTYEQYF
TRBJ2-7 | . | . | TRBV5-1 | TGCGCCAGCAGCCCGACTAGGGGGACCTACGAGCAGTACTTC | CASSPTRGTYEQYF
TRBJ2-5 | . | TRBD2 | TRBV5-4 | TGTGCCAGCAGCCCGGGGGGTCAAGAGACCCAGTACTTC | CASSPGGQETQYF
TRBJ2-7 | . | TRBD2 | TRBV6-5 | TGTGCCAGCAGACAAACTCTAGCGGGACCTTACGAGCAGTACTTC | CASRQTLAGPYEQYF
TRBJ2-1 | . | . | TRBV7-3 | TGTGCCAGCAGCTCAGGGACAAATGAGCAGTTCTTC | CASSSGTNEQFF
TRBJ2-7 | . | TRBD1 | TRBV6-5 | TGTGCCAGCAGTCGAGGACAGGGTAGCTACGAGCAGTACTTC | CASSRGQGSYEQYF
TRBJ2-1 | . | . | TRBV2 | TGTGCCAGCAGTGGGGGGCCGCGGACACCCTACAATGAGCAGTTCTTC | CASSGGPRTPYNEQFF